The next 22 T cell receptor beta chains were all read from a single sample in a study of radiotherapy plus CTLA-4 blockade in lung cancer. TCRdb keeps only in-frame clones here, not all; method: immunoSEQ multiplex PCR. Of 75,000 to 95,000 clones in the sample, more than 70% are singletons; the top ten hold over 11%. The source was peripheral blood, collected from a patient treated with radiotherapy plus ipilimumab. The source is a human donor with non-small cell lung cancer that progressed on radiotherapy plus ipilimumab.

The chain links TRBV7-6 to TRBJ2-7, with D possibly TRBD2 on 5 matching bases. V lost 3 bases, J lost 3 bases, and 9 bases lay in between. The V gene's germline CDR1 is SGHVS and CDR2 FNYEAQ. This CDR3 contains 13 residues. The CDR3 nucleotides read TGTGCCAGCAGCTTCGGGGAGAACTACGAGCAGTACTTC. Its translation is CASSFGENYEQYF.

A single count supports this clone. The rearrangement joins TRBV28 to TRBJ1-5; 8 bases align to TRBD1. The V gene end was trimmed by 6 bases and the J gene end by 0 bases; junction bases not matched to a gene: 1. The CDR3 consists of 14 residues. From germline, CDR1 is MDHEN and CDR2 SYDVKM. DNA of the CDR3: TGTGCCAGCAGACAGGGGGTTAGCAATCAGCCCCAGCATTTT. Protein product: CASRQGVSNQPQHF.

The CDR3 protein is CATSSGGGRQPQHF. The CDR3 coding sequence is TGCGCCACCTCTTCAGGGGGGGGCCGTCAGCCCCAGCATTTT. The chain combines TRBV10-1 with TRBJ1-5, with 7 bases that match TRBD1. CDR3 length equals 14 residues. Losses at the gene ends were 10 bases for V and 6 bases for J; bases not matched to a gene: 12. The V gene's germline CDR1 is WNHNN and CDR2 SYGVQD (reference sequence).

The chain employs TRBV4-2 and TRBJ2-3; the D call may be TRBD1 or TRBD2 (5 bases each). Germline V gives CDR1 LGHNA, CDR2 YNFKEQ. The CDR3 is 16 amino acids. Trimming cost V 4 bases and J 0 bases, with 14 bases left between them. CDR3 DNA: TGTGCCAGCAGCCGAGGAACGGGGCGAAGCACAGATACGCAGTATTTT. Translated: CASSRGTGRSTDTQYF.

Concerning this clone itself: Germline and junction disagree at one end, which may indicate a read error. The chain is built from TRBV7-7 and TRBJ2-3; a weak D match, TRBD1 (6 bases). The germline V gene has CDR1 SSHAT and CDR2 FNYEAQ (reference sequence). The CDR3 has 15 residues. As DNA, the CDR3 is TGTGCTAGCAGCCTCGGAGGACAGCCTACAGATACGCAGTATTTT. It codes for CASSLGGQPTDTQYF.

The V call is TRBV15, the J call TRBJ2-3; D is possibly TRBD2 (6 bases). From germline, CDR1 is LNHNV and CDR2 YYDKDF (reference sequence). The CDR3 is 18 amino acids. V was trimmed by 3 bases and J by 3 bases, leaving 22 bases between them. The CDR3 reads CATSSSIQRPGGTDTQYF. DNA for the CDR3: TGTGCCACCAGCAGTTCGATTCAGCGACCCGGAGGGACAGATACGCAGTATTTT.

The rearrangement links TRBV2 to TRBJ2-7; the match to TRBD1 covers 9 bases. The CDR3 is 13 amino acids. Germline V gene lookup returns CDR1 SNHLY and CDR2 FYNNEI. J lost 6 bases, V lost 8 bases, and 8 bases had no gene match. CDR3 in DNA: TGTGCCAGCCAGGCTGACAGGGGGGCCGAGCAGTACTTC. Translation: CASQADRGAEQYF.

This clone was seen a single time. The rearrangement links TRBV28 to TRBJ1-4; 7 bases agree with TRBD1. This CDR3 spans 15 amino acids. V lost 6 bases to trimming and J lost 3 bases; unmatched junction nucleotides: 7. Germline V gives CDR1 MDHEN, CDR2 SYDVKM. CDR3 loop: CASSPTGTANEKLFF. The DNA of the CDR3 is TGTGCCAGCAGCCCTACCGGGACAGCTAATGAAAAACTGTTTTTT.

J is TRBJ2-7 and V is TRBV6-5, with D possibly matching TRBD1 (6 bases). CDR3 length equals 13 residues. Looked up from germline, CDR1 is MNHEY and CDR2 is SVGAGI. The V and J ends lost 5 bases and 3 bases respectively, with 11 bases between them. CDR3 nucleotide sequence: TGTGCCAGCAGTAACCTACAGGGCTACGAGCAGTACTTC. This translates into CASSNLQGYEQYF.

The V gene is TRBV12-5, the J gene TRBJ2-4; D is unclear. Germline CDR1 is LGHNT and CDR2 is FRNRAP. The V end lost 1 base, the J end lost 7 bases, and 8 bases lay between the germline ends. The CDR3 has 13 residues. The CDR3 region has the DNA TGTGCTAGTGGTTTGGCCGGTGTGAACATTCAGTACTTC. The encoded protein is CASGLAGVNIQYF.

The chain uses TRBV10-3 and TRBJ2-7; 12 nucleotides agree with TRBD1. The CDR3 is 15 residues long. J lost 8 bases, V lost 0 bases, and 5 bases had no gene match. Looked up from germline, CDR1 is ENHRY and CDR2 is SYGVKD. In nucleotides, the CDR3 is TGTGCCATCAGTGAGTCGCCGGGACAGGGGGCCCAGCAGTACTTC. This translates into CAISESPGQGAQQYF.

The chain is built from TRBV28 and TRBJ2-3; 8 bases align to TRBD1. The junction had 12 bases not matched to a gene; V was cut back by 8 bases and J by 2 bases. Germline CDR1 MDHEN, CDR2 SYDVKM. The CDR3 length is 16 residues. CDR3 DNA sequence: TGTGCCAGCGCGGAAGGGGCAGGGGGCGTCACAGATACGCAGTATTTT. This gives the protein CASAEGAGGVTDTQYF. Together with reference TRBV28 and TRBJ2-3, the CDR3 gives the full variable domain: DVKVTQSSRYLVKRTGEKVFLECVQDMDHENMFWYRQDPGLGLRLIYFSYDVKMKEKGDIPEGYSVSREKKERFSLILESASTNQTSMYLCASAEGAGGVTDTQYFGPGTRLTVL.

This clone showed up just a few times. This chain joins TRBV9 and TRBJ2-3; TRBD2 matches at 13 bases. CDR1 and CDR2 (germline): SGDLS, YYNGEE. This CDR3 contains 17 residues. Trimming removed 1 base from V and 3 bases from J; junction bases left unmatched: 5. This chain's CDR3 is CASSVTRTSGSTDTQYF. CDR3 DNA: TGTGCCAGCAGCGTAACCCGGACTAGCGGGAGTACAGATACGCAGTATTTT. Full variable domain (outside the CDR3, taken from reference TRBV9 and TRBJ2-3): DSGVTQTPKHLITATGQRVTLRCSPRSGDLSVYWYQQSLDQGLQFLIQYYNGEERAKGNILERFSAQQFPDLHSELNLSSLELGDSALYFCASSVTRTSGSTDTQYFGPGTRLTVL.

The rearrangement joins TRBV27 to TRBJ1-5; the D is unclear. This CDR3 contains 14 residues. With 4 bases removed from V and 1 base from J, the gap between germline ends came to 8 bases. From germline, CDR1 is MNHEY and CDR2 SMNVEV (reference sequence). CDR3 amino acids: CASSYGRSNQPQHF. The CDR3 DNA follows: TGTGCCAGCAGTTACGGACGGAGCAATCAGCCCCAGCATTTT.

The chain has TRBV5-1 and TRBJ2-3; no reliable D call. The V gene's germline CDR1 is SGHRS and CDR2 YFSETQ. The V end was cut by 0 bases, the J end by 2 bases, with 7 bases between. This CDR3 has 14 residues. CDR3 sequence: CASSLELFTDTQYF. CDR3 nucleotide sequence: TGCGCCAGCAGCTTGGAACTGTTCACAGATACGCAGTATTTT.

The chain recombines TRBV7-2 with TRBJ2-1, with a possible D match to TRBD2 (5 bases). Trimming took off 3 bases at V and 0 bases at J, with 12 bases between the two ends. The CDR3 is 16 amino acids. The germline V gene encodes CDR1 SGHTA and CDR2 FQGNSA. The CDR3 region has the DNA TGTGCCAGCAGCTTTCATCCGGGGTCCTCCTACAATGAGCAGTTCTTC. Its protein is CASSFHPGSSYNEQFF.

The J gene is TRBJ2-5, the V gene TRBV7-6; 12 bases match TRBD2. CDR3 length: 16 amino acids. V was pared by 2 bases and J by 7 bases, with 8 bases of the junction left unmatched. Germline V lookup: CDR1 SGHVS, CDR2 FNYEAQ. The CDR3 sequence is CASSLSLAGGPWTQYF. Written as DNA, the CDR3 is TGTGCCAGCAGCTTAAGTCTAGCGGGGGGGCCATGGACCCAGTACTTC.

V and J are TRBV2 and TRBJ1-5; possible D gene TRBD1, 6 bases. Trimming took 7 bases from V and 6 from J, leaving 25 bases between them. This CDR3 contains 17 residues. CDR1 is SNHLY, CDR2 FYNNEI, per germline. The CDR3 sequence is CASNPLGGRHQGQPQHF. DNA of the CDR3: TGTGCCAGCAACCCACTAGGGGGGCGCCATCAGGGTCAGCCCCAGCATTTT.

The chain links TRBV9 to TRBJ2-5; the match to TRBD2 covers 9 bases. CDR3 length: 16 residues. CDR1 and CDR2 from the germline V gene are SGDLS and YYNGEE. With 0 bases clipped from V and 1 base from J, the junction kept 4 bases outside the gene matches. Written as DNA, the CDR3 is TGTGCCAGCAGCGTAGAAGCGGGAGGCTTCCAAGAGACCCAGTACTTC. It specifies CASSVEAGGFQETQYF.

This chain uses TRBV29-1 with TRBJ2-1, with D perhaps being TRBD1 or TRBD2 (6 bases each). Germline V gene lookup returns CDR1 SQVTM and CDR2 ANQGSEA. V lost 7 bases to trimming and J lost 2 bases, with 12 bases between them. The CDR3 is 13 residues long. CDR3 in amino acids: CSARRGAYNEQFF. The CDR3 bases are TGCAGCGCCCGTAGGGGGGCCTACAATGAGCAGTTCTTC.

This clone has just one count. The sample carries other DNA sequences with the same CDR3. DNA for the CDR3: TGTGCCAGCAGTCTTGACAGGGGCGGGCAGCCCCAGCATTTT. Translated, it gives CASSLDRGGQPQHF. V is TRBV28 and J is TRBJ1-5; TRBD1 matches 8 bases. This CDR3 is 14 amino acids long. The V and J ends lost 5 bases and 7 bases, in that order; junction bases with no gene match: 7. The V gene's germline CDR1 is MDHEN and CDR2 SYDVKM.

This clone was detected only a few times. The DNA of the CDR3 is TGCACCAGCAGCCAAGATTATATCGGGCGGCAAGAGACCCAGTACTTC. Translation: CTSSQDYIGRQETQYF. The rearrangement joins TRBV1 to TRBJ2-5. TRBV1 constitutes a pseudogene. The CDR3 sequence is 16 residues long.